A single sample gave rise to the 17 T cell receptor beta chains below, sequenced in a study of human T cells and chemical hapten exposure. TCRdb fed the RACE reads into MiXCR, producing one record per CDR3 protein. The table shows around 100,000 distinct CDR3 sequences, with more than 9.5% occurring only once. Specified time point: patch test 1, 2 weeks after DPC sensitization. Treatment defined: therapeutic diphenylcyclopropenone sensitization with weekly scalp DPC. The sample was whole blood, taken in connection with sensitization to the hapten diphenylcyclopropenone (DPC). These receptors originate from a woman in her 40s with alopecia areata. Some clones in this sample may be carry-over from other donors' samples.

The chain combines TRBV29-1 with TRBJ2-1, with D possibly being TRBD2 (6 bases). The CDR3 loop spans 13 amino acids. V was trimmed by 4 bases and J by 8 bases, leaving 15 bases between them. CDR1 and CDR2 (germline): SQVTM, ANQGSEA. The CDR3 here is CSVGGGTEYEQFF. CDR3 coding DNA: TGCAGCGTTGGGGGAGGTACCGAGTATGAGCAGTTCTTC.

This clonotype was detected many times. This sequence joins TRBV5-1 and TRBJ2-1, with 16 bases fitting TRBD2. CDR1 and CDR2 from the germline V gene are SGHRS and YFSETQ. V shed 3 bases and J 8 bases; nucleotides not matched to a gene: 8. This CDR3 contains 17 residues. CDR3 in amino acids: CASSWGLAGGRGDEQFF. The CDR3 DNA reads as TGCGCCAGCAGCTGGGGACTAGCGGGAGGGAGAGGTGATGAGCAGTTCTTC.

This clonotype was counted only a few times. CDR3 coding DNA: TGTGCCAGCAGCCCGGGGGGTTATGGGACTGAAGCTTTCTTT. Residues: CASSPGGYGTEAFF. This sequence joins TRBV12-3 or TRBV12-4 and TRBJ1-1; tentative D call: TRBD1 (5 bases). V gave up 6 bases and J gave up 5 bases, with 16 bases separating them. The CDR3 sequence is 14 residues long.

This clonotype came up many times. This chain connects TRBV19 to TRBJ2-2; maybe TRBD1 (6 bases). This CDR3 spans 15 amino acids. CDR1 is LNHDA, CDR2 SQIVND, per germline (reference sequence). Trimming took 5 bases from V and 4 from J, leaving 14 bases between them. The CDR3 loop is CASSWGRSSTGELFF. CDR3 in DNA: TGTGCCAGTAGTTGGGGGCGCAGTAGCACCGGGGAGCTGTTTTTT.

The chain joins TRBV10-3 to TRBJ2-5; TRBD2 matches at 11 bases. This CDR3 region has 15 residues. Per germline, CDR1 ENHRY and CDR2 SYGVKD. J was trimmed by 1 base and V by 8 bases; bases with no gene match: 6. In DNA, the CDR3 is TGTGCCATCCTATCAGGGACTAGCGGCCAAGAGACCCAGTACTTC. Translation gives CAILSGTSGQETQYF.

The J gene is TRBJ1-3, the V gene TRBV12-3 or TRBV12-4; the D gene is possibly TRBD1 (5 bases). Between the trimmed V and J ends, which lost 6 bases and 0 bases, there was a span of 15 bases. This CDR3 region has 16 residues. The CDR3 nucleotides read TGTGCCAGCAGGCATGGGACGGAGAGCTCTGGAAACACCATATATTTT. This sequence encodes CASRHGTESSGNTIYF.

Only a few counts were recorded for this clonotype. This sequence joins TRBV6-2 or TRBV6-3 and TRBJ2-7; 7 nucleotides line up with TRBD1. The germline CDR1 and CDR2 sequences are MNHEY and SVGEGT. The CDR3 loop spans 13 amino acids. V trimming: 6 bases; J trimming: 4 bases; junction bases outside the gene matches: 6. DNA for the CDR3: TGTGCCAGCAGCCCGGACAGGATATACGAGCAGTACTTC. Translating it yields CASSPDRIYEQYF.

The chain links TRBV7-2 to TRBJ2-7; 7 bases map to TRBD1. Losses at the gene ends were 6 bases for V and 0 bases for J; bases not matched to a gene: 17. Looked up from germline, CDR1 is SGHTA and CDR2 is FQGNSA. The CDR3 runs 18 residues. The CDR3 protein is CASSLMTGNRVSSYEQYF. The CDR3, as DNA: TGTGCCAGCAGTTTAATGACAGGGAACAGAGTAAGCTCCTACGAGCAGTACTTC.

This clonotype was seen a few times. This chain joins TRBV4-3 and TRBJ2-5; 9 nucleotides match TRBD2. The ends lost 4 bases at V and 7 bases at J; junction bases unmatched: 7. Germline V gene lookup returns CDR1 LGHNA and CDR2 YSLEER. The CDR3 loop spans 14 amino acids. The CDR3 spells CASSLERGVGTQYF. The CDR3 region has the DNA TGCGCCAGCAGCCTTGAGCGGGGGGTGGGGACCCAGTACTTC.

The V and J genes are TRBV24-1 and TRBJ2-3; D perhaps matches TRBD1 (5 bases). Germline V lookup: CDR1 KGHDR, CDR2 SFDVKD. CDR3 length: 11 amino acids. The V and J ends lost 5 bases and 11 bases respectively, with 10 bases between them. In DNA, the CDR3 is TGTGCCACCAGTGCCGGAACAGGGCAGTATTTT. Amino acids: CATSAGTGQYF.

The V gene is TRBV11-2, the J gene TRBJ2-3, with no clear D. This CDR3 spans 13 amino acids. V was cut by 5 bases and J by 4 bases, with 10 bases left in between. Germline V gene data show CDR1 as SGHAT and CDR2 as FQNNGV. The CDR3 nucleotides are TGTGCCAGCAGCACCGGCGGCCCAGATACGCAGTATTTT. This encodes CASSTGGPDTQYF.

This clonotype showed up just a few times. The gene calls are TRBV20-1 and TRBJ2-7, with D perhaps given as TRBD1 or TRBD2 (6 bases each). The V end was cut by 1 base, the J end by 6 bases, with 16 bases between. Per the germline V gene, CDR1 is DFQATT and CDR2 is SNEGSKA (reference sequence). This CDR3 is built from 14 residues. In DNA form, the CDR3 reads TGCAGTGCTAGAGGAGGCAGGGGAGGCCCCGAGCAGTACTTC. Protein sequence: CSARGGRGGPEQYF.

The CDR3 nucleotides are TGTGCCAGCAGTTTCTTTCTGCGTGGGACCCGTGCGATGGATGAGCAGTTCTTC. Translated, it gives CASSFFLRGTRAMDEQFF. The chain couples TRBV27 to TRBJ2-1; the D call may be TRBD1 or TRBD2 (5 bases each). This CDR3 comprises 18 residues. Trimming cost V 3 bases and J 8 bases, with 26 bases left between them. Per the germline V gene, CDR1 is MNHEY and CDR2 is SMNVEV (reference sequence).

The sample holds many counts of this clonotype. The chain has TRBV20-1 and TRBJ1-1; D not certain. The germline V gene has CDR1 DFQATT and CDR2 SNEGSKA (reference sequence). The V gene lost 3 bases and the J gene lost 8 bases, with 10 bases spanning the gap. This CDR3 comprises 11 residues. In DNA form, the CDR3 reads TGCAGTGCTAGTAGTCGTCTGGAAGCTTTCTTT. Translated: CSASSRLEAFF.

This clonotype was recorded a few times. The chain has TRBV6-4 and TRBJ2-2; no reliable D call. V dropped 3 bases and J dropped 2 bases, with 7 bases sitting between them. CDR3 size: 14 residues. CDR1 is MRHNA, CDR2 SNTAGT, per germline. The CDR3 sequence is CASSENGNTGELFF. CDR3 DNA: TGTGCCAGCAGTGAAAACGGAAACACCGGGGAGCTGTTTTTT.

The gene calls are TRBV2 and TRBJ2-3; TRBD1 aligns across 9 bases. The length of the CDR3 is 15 residues. Unmatched junction bases numbered 8, after V lost 7 bases and J lost 3 bases. Per germline, CDR1 SNHLY and CDR2 FYNNEI. The CDR3 loop is CASTRQGVGTDTQYF. The CDR3 nucleotides are TGTGCCAGCACCCGACAGGGGGTTGGGACAGATACGCAGTATTTT.

This clonotype was found many times. The genes are TRBV5-4 and TRBJ2-3; unclear D gene. CDR1 and CDR2 (germline): SGHNT, YYREEE (reference sequence). This CDR3 spans 12 amino acids. Trimming took off 4 bases at V and 1 base at J, with 4 bases between the two ends. The CDR3 here is CASSPRTDTQYF. For the CDR3, the DNA is TGTGCCAGCAGCCCCCGCACAGATACGCAGTATTTT.